The 25 T cell receptor beta chains given below trace back to one sample, sequenced in a study of OX40 agonist ivuxolimab in advanced cancers. The library relied on the immunoSEQ multiplex PCR assay. Not all clones reach the TCRdb copy of this immuneACCESS table, which keeps in-frame sequences only. Checked studies attribute under half of the gap to unresolved V genes and leave the rest unexplained. Counted in this sample were 47,000 or so clones; 80% to 90% of them appeared once. Around half of the sample comes from the top ten. Sequenced material: CD4+ or CD8+ T cells sorted from blood, taken in a trial of the OX40 agonist ivuxolimab. These receptor sequences come from an adult with an advanced solid tumor such as melanoma, head and neck, liver or kidney cancer.

The chain carries TRBV28 and TRBJ2-1; 7 bases map to TRBD1. Germline values: CDR1 MDHEN, CDR2 SYDVKM. With V trimmed by 6 bases and J by 2 bases, 4 bases remained unmatched. This CDR3 is 14 amino acids long. CDR3: CASSNRGPYNEQFF. In DNA form, the CDR3 reads TGTGCCAGCAGCAACAGGGGACCCTACAATGAGCAGTTCTTC.

The rearrangement joins TRBV4-1 to TRBJ1-4, with 7 positions matching TRBD1. V lost 3 bases to trimming and J lost 0 bases; unmatched junction nucleotides: 7. The CDR3 runs to 17 residues. In germline, CDR1 is MGHRA, CDR2 YSYEKL. The DNA for the CDR3 is TGCGCCAGCAGCCAGACAGAGGGGGCTGCAACTAATGAAAAACTGTTTTTT. Encoded protein: CASSQTEGAATNEKLFF.

This chain connects TRBV7-8 to TRBJ1-6, with 7 bases identical to TRBD1. Unmatched junction bases numbered 3, after V lost 4 bases and J lost 6 bases. The germline V gene encodes CDR1 SGHVS and CDR2 FQNEAQ. The CDR3 runs 14 residues. CDR3 in amino acids: CASSSGQANSPLHF. For the CDR3, the DNA is TGTGCCAGCAGCTCCGGACAGGCTAATTCACCCCTCCACTTT.

This clone has only one observation. J is TRBJ2-3 and V is TRBV7-8; possibly TRBD1 for D (6 bases). The V end lost 2 bases, the J end lost 1 base, and 13 bases lay between the germline ends. The V gene's germline CDR1 is SGHVS and CDR2 FQNEAQ. The CDR3 contains 16 residues. The CDR3 region is CASSLIEAGGTDTQYF. CDR3 nucleotides: TGTGCCAGCAGCTTAATTGAGGCAGGGGGCACAGATACGCAGTATTTT.

The V and J genes are TRBV28 and TRBJ2-3; a possible D gene is TRBD2 (5 bases). Trimming left V 6 bases short and J 9 bases short, with 25 bases between. There are 16 residues in the CDR3. Germline V CDR1 and CDR2: MDHEN, SYDVKM. The CDR3 sequence is CASRPDADSLQGTQYF. CDR3 sequence (DNA): TGTGCCAGCAGACCGGATGCGGACTCCCTGCAAGGAACGCAGTATTTT.

This sequence joins TRBV4-1 and TRBJ2-5, with TRBD2 matching 7 bases. This CDR3 is built from 15 residues. Trimming took 1 base from V and 1 from J; bases not matched to a gene: 3. Per the germline V gene, CDR1 is MGHRA and CDR2 is YSYEKL. The chain's CDR3 is CASSQVGGIQETQYF. In DNA form, the CDR3 reads TGCGCCAGCAGCCAAGTCGGGGGGATCCAAGAGACCCAGTACTTC.

The chain links TRBV7-9 to TRBJ2-7; 8 nucleotides match TRBD2. Trimming removed 1 base from V and 2 bases from J; junction bases left unmatched: 4. Germline V gene data show CDR1 as SEHNR and CDR2 as FQNEAQ (reference sequence). The CDR3 has 15 amino acids. The DNA of the CDR3 is TGTGCCAGCAGCTTAGTAGGCGGGGGGCCCTACGAGCAGTACTTC. Amino acids: CASSLVGGGPYEQYF.

The genes are TRBV6-6 and TRBJ1-2; no clear D gene. Looked up from germline, CDR1 is MNHNY and CDR2 is SVGAGI (reference sequence). V was trimmed by 6 bases and J by 4 bases, leaving 12 bases between them. The CDR3 is 13 amino acids. CDR3 sequence: CASSSTPRYGYTF. CDR3 in DNA: TGTGCCAGCAGCTCCACTCCACGCTATGGCTACACCTTC.

This chain uses TRBV27 with TRBJ2-7, with 8 bases identical to TRBD1. Trimming at V came to 5 bases and at J to 2 bases, leaving 5 bases not matched to a gene. This CDR3 comprises 14 residues. The germline V gene encodes CDR1 MNHEY and CDR2 SMNVEV (reference sequence). The CDR3 here is CASSHRGRPYEQYF. DNA for the CDR3: TGTGCCAGCAGTCACAGGGGGAGGCCCTACGAGCAGTACTTC.

The chain carries TRBV6-5 and TRBJ1-5; D not certain. The germline V gene encodes CDR1 MNHEY and CDR2 SVGAGI. This CDR3 contains 16 residues. V was shortened by 4 bases and J by 3 bases, with 16 bases between the two germline ends. The chain's CDR3 is CASSLYGDPPNQPQHF. The CDR3 coding sequence is TGTGCCAGCAGTTTATACGGGGATCCCCCCAATCAGCCCCAGCATTTT.

This clone has a single count. The chain has TRBV10-2 and TRBJ2-7; no clear D. CDR1 is WSHSY and CDR2 is SAAADI in the germline V gene. The CDR3 is made up of 14 amino acids. V shed 5 bases and J shed 1 base, with 12 bases lying between them. CDR3 bases: TGCGCCAGCAGTTTTACAGTGACTTCCTACGAGCAGTACTTC. Residues: CASSFTVTSYEQYF.

This sequence joins TRBV9 and TRBJ1-2, with TRBD1 matching 7 bases. J was trimmed by 6 bases and V by 4 bases; bases with no gene match: 15. Germline CDR1 is SGDLS and CDR2 is YYNGEE. This CDR3 region has 16 residues. The CDR3 DNA sequence: TGTGCCAGCAGCAGATTTTCGACAGGGAGGAACAATGGCTACACCTTC. Translating gives CASSRFSTGRNNGYTF.

The J gene is TRBJ2-7, the V gene TRBV7-2, with D perhaps matching TRBD2 (6 bases). With 0 bases removed from V and 4 bases from J, the gap between germline ends came to 10 bases. The CDR3 loop spans 14 amino acids. From germline, CDR1 is SGHTA and CDR2 FQGNSA. CDR3 nucleotide sequence: TGTGCCAGCAGCTTAGCGGGGGGTGGGTACGAGCAGTACTTC. It specifies CASSLAGGGYEQYF.

The chain carries TRBV27 and TRBJ2-7; TRBD1 is a possible D gene (6 bases). Looked up from germline, CDR1 is MNHEY and CDR2 is SMNVEV (reference sequence). Trimming cost V 4 bases and J 3 bases, with 19 bases left between them. This CDR3 is 16 amino acids long. CDR3 DNA sequence: TGTGCCAGCAGTTCCCAAACCGGGACACCGTACTACGAGCAGTACTTC. This encodes CASSSQTGTPYYEQYF.

The genes are TRBV7-8 and TRBJ2-7, with D perhaps matching TRBD1 (6 bases). The ends were cut back, 8 bases at V and 0 bases at J, with 17 bases in the middle. The CDR3 length is 15 residues. Germline lookup yields CDR1 SGHVS and CDR2 FQNEAQ. DNA of the CDR3: TGTGCCAGCTCCAGTGCGGACAGCATCTCCTACGAGCAGTACTTC. This translates into CASSSADSISYEQYF.

This clone was detected only a few times. The chain couples TRBV19 to TRBJ2-1; 7 bases fit TRBD1. The CDR3 runs to 14 residues. Germline V gene sequence: CDR1 LNHDA, CDR2 SQIVND (reference sequence). Losses at the gene ends were 0 bases for V and 9 bases for J; bases not matched to a gene: 5. CDR3 nucleotide sequence: TGTGCCAGTAGTATAGACGTGACAGGGAGTGAGCAGTTCTTC. The encoded protein is CASSIDVTGSEQFF.

Comment on this clone: Distinct nucleotide sequences in the sample also encode this CDR3. The chain employs TRBV27 and TRBJ2-1; D not certain. Germline V gives CDR1 MNHEY, CDR2 SMNVEV (reference sequence). This CDR3 is 13 amino acids long. V was trimmed by 5 bases and J by 3 bases, leaving 8 bases between them. For the CDR3, the DNA is TGTGCCAGCAGTCTAAACAGCTACAATGAGCAGTTCTTC. It translates to CASSLNSYNEQFF.

The chain recombines TRBV7-6 with TRBJ1-3, with a possible D match to TRBD1 (6 bases). V lost 5 bases and J lost 4, with 15 bases in between. The CDR3 loop spans 15 amino acids. In germline, CDR1 is SGHVS, CDR2 FNYEAQ. CDR3 bases: TGTGCCAGCAGCCGAAACAGGGAGTTCGGAAACACCATATATTTT. Amino acid sequence: CASSRNREFGNTIYF.

This clone was detected once. The chain employs TRBV28 and TRBJ2-1, with D possibly matching TRBD2 (6 bases). This CDR3 is built from 12 residues. Trimming stripped 3 bases from V and 9 bases from J, with 9 bases between. Germline assignment: CDR1 MDHEN and CDR2 SYDVKM. CDR3 nucleotide sequence: TGTGCCAGCAGTTTCAGGGAGGTTGAGCAGTTCTTC. This encodes CASSFREVEQFF.

This clone has only a few counts. The chain has TRBV9 and TRBJ1-2; D is unclear. The CDR3 has 11 residues. Germline V CDR1 and CDR2: SGDLS, YYNGEE. Trimming pared 7 bases from V and 11 bases from J, leaving 15 bases between. DNA for the CDR3: TGTGCCAGCGTCCACTTATTCTTATACACCTTC. This encodes CASVHLFLYTF.

V gene TRBV6-5 combines with J gene TRBJ2-7; 10 bases are a match to TRBD1. Trimming cost V 7 bases and J 3 bases; bases outside gene matches: 9. Germline assignment: CDR1 MNHEY and CDR2 SVGAGI. The CDR3 runs 15 residues. The CDR3 reads CASTLGQGSHYEQYF. The DNA for the CDR3 is TGTGCCAGCACGTTGGGACAGGGGTCCCACTACGAGCAGTACTTC.

The genes are TRBV9 and TRBJ1-3; a weak D match, TRBD1 (5 bases). From germline, CDR1 is SGDLS and CDR2 YYNGEE. The CDR3 covers 15 residues. The V and J ends lost 4 bases and 0 bases respectively, with 11 bases between them. This CDR3 is CASSSGTGSGNTIYF. The CDR3 coding sequence is TGTGCCAGCAGCTCCGGGACGGGCTCTGGAAACACCATATATTTT.

This clone was picked up one time. The chain links TRBV6-5 to TRBJ1-2, with 9 bases aligning to TRBD1. V dropped 2 bases and J dropped 2; count of bases not matched to a gene: 6. This CDR3 region has 16 residues. Germline CDR1 is MNHEY and CDR2 is SVGAGI. The CDR3 nucleotides read TGTGCCAGCAGTTACGATCCCGGGACAGGGAACTATGGCTACACCTTC. Amino acid sequence: CASSYDPGTGNYGYTF.

The genes are TRBV27 and TRBJ2-1; TRBD2 matches at 13 bases. CDR1 is MNHEY and CDR2 is SMNVEV in the germline V gene (reference sequence). The V and J ends lost 3 bases and 8 bases, in that order; junction bases with no gene match: 1. The CDR3 consists of 14 residues. This CDR3 is CASSFGTSGDEQFF. In nucleotides, the CDR3 is TGTGCCAGCAGTTTCGGGACTAGCGGGGATGAGCAGTTCTTC.

V gene TRBV5-1 combines with J gene TRBJ2-3; 10 positions agree with TRBD1. This CDR3 comprises 16 residues. The V segment lost 2 bases and the J segment 6 bases; nucleotides outside the gene matches: 9. Germline CDR1 is SGHRS and CDR2 is YFSETQ. As DNA, the CDR3 is TGCGCCAGCAGCTTTTATCGGACAGGGGGTGTGGATACGCAGTATTTT. Translated, it gives CASSFYRTGGVDTQYF.